Presented here are 26 T cell receptor beta chains from one specimen sequenced in a study of T cell changes during pregnancy in multiple sclerosis. Assay used: immunoSEQ multiplex PCR; TCRdb lists only in-frame clones, some missing. The sample contains approximately 30,000 clones, 91% of which appear only once. The material sequenced was CD8+ T cells from peripheral blood mononuclear cells, taken in the second trimester of pregnancy. Receptors originate from a female donor in good health, enrolled as a control in a pregnancy study.

The chain carries TRBV7-9 and TRBJ2-1; a possible D gene is TRBD1 (5 bases). This CDR3 region has 16 residues. The germline V and J ends were trimmed by 2 bases and 4 bases, with 15 bases remaining between them. From germline, CDR1 is SEHNR and CDR2 FQNEAQ (reference sequence). CDR3 in amino acids: CASSLIGQGIYNEQFF. CDR3 in DNA: TGTGCCAGCAGCTTAATCGGGCAGGGTATTTACAATGAGCAGTTCTTC.

The rearrangement links TRBV19 to TRBJ1-6, with D possibly matching TRBD1 (5 bases). CDR3 size: 14 residues. The V gene lost 4 bases and the J gene lost 8 bases, with 12 bases spanning the gap. Germline values: CDR1 LNHDA, CDR2 SQIVND (reference sequence). The CDR3 DNA follows: TGTGCCAGTAGTACCAGGGTTGGGGATTCACCCCTCCACTTT. Translation: CASSTRVGDSPLHF.

The chain is built from TRBV7-2 and TRBJ1-5; 11 bases line up with TRBD1. CDR1 is SGHTA and CDR2 is FQGNSA in the germline V gene. The ends lost 4 bases at V and 5 bases at J; junction bases unmatched: 1. The CDR3 contains 14 residues. CDR3 coding DNA: TGTGCCAGCAGCTCGGGACAGGGGGATCAGCCCCAGCATTTT. It translates to CASSSGQGDQPQHF.

The chain has TRBV15 and TRBJ2-7, with D possibly TRBD1 on 6 matching bases. Germline-derived CDR1 and CDR2 are LNHNV and YYDKDF (reference sequence). This CDR3 is built from 17 residues. V gave up 3 bases and J gave up 2 bases, with 20 bases separating them. The CDR3 loop is CATSSLPRGPTAYEQYF. The CDR3 DNA reads as TGTGCCACCAGCAGCTTGCCCAGGGGACCCACGGCCTACGAGCAGTACTTC.

V and J are TRBV10-2 and TRBJ1-2; D possibly corresponds to TRBD1 (6 bases). CDR1 is WSHSY and CDR2 is SAAADI in the germline V gene. This CDR3 region has 16 residues. Trimming removed 0 bases at V and 5 bases at J, with 16 bases between. The CDR3 region has the DNA TGCGCCAGCAGTGAGTCGAGCAGGGGCCTTCCTTATGGCTACACCTTC. It specifies CASSESSRGLPYGYTF.

The chain employs TRBV4-2 and TRBJ2-7; the match to TRBD1 covers 7 bases. This CDR3 has 13 residues. The V segment lost 4 bases and the J segment 12 bases; nucleotides outside the gene matches: 12. Germline CDR1 reads LGHNA; CDR2 reads YNFKEQ. CDR3 region: CASSPGDSPTPYF. CDR3 nucleotide sequence: TGTGCCAGCAGCCCAGGGGACAGCCCCACACCGTACTTC.

CDR3 sequence reads: CASTSPPGGTQYF. In DNA, the CDR3 is TGTGCCAGTACAAGCCCACCGGGGGGGACCCAGTACTTC. This chain uses TRBV19 with TRBJ2-5; TRBD2 matches at 7 bases. Per germline, CDR1 LNHDA and CDR2 SQIVND (reference sequence). CDR3 length equals 13 residues. Germline trimming cut 7 bases from V and 7 bases from J; bases unmatched to any gene: 9. The complete variable domain, with remaining parts taken from reference TRBV19 and TRBJ2-5, reads DGGITQSPKYLFRKEGQNVTLSCEQNLNHDAMYWYRQDPGQGLRLIYYSQIVNDFQKGDIAEGYSVSREKKESFPLTVTSAQKNPTAFYLCASTSPPGGTQYFGPGTRLLVL.

The V and J genes are TRBV6-5 and TRBJ1-5, with 7 bases matching TRBD1. The V and J ends lost 6 bases and 7 bases, in that order; junction bases with no gene match: 9. In germline, CDR1 is MNHEY, CDR2 SVGAGI. This CDR3 has 14 residues. The CDR3 DNA reads as TGTGCCAGCAGCCCCGACAGGGCAGTCCAGCCCCAGCATTTT. Translated: CASSPDRAVQPQHF.

The J gene is TRBJ1-2, the V gene TRBV29-1; 12 nucleotides agree with TRBD1. Germline V gene data show CDR1 as SQVTM and CDR2 as ANQGSEA. There are 15 residues in the CDR3. V gave up 0 bases and J gave up 3 bases; unmatched junction bases: 2. The CDR3, as DNA: TGCAGCGTTGAAGAGGGACAGGGGGCAGACTATGGCTACACCTTC. As protein: CSVEEGQGADYGYTF.

This chain joins TRBV30 and TRBJ1-2, with D maybe TRBD1 (5 bases). V was clipped by 2 bases and J by 0 bases, with 13 bases between them. From germline, CDR1 is GTSNPN and CDR2 SVGIG (reference sequence). There are 15 residues in the CDR3. CDR3 sequence: CAWSPRGGTNYGYTF. CDR3 bases: TGTGCCTGGAGTCCGCGGGGGGGGACTAACTATGGCTACACCTTC.

This clone was picked up one time. Other DNA sequences in the sample encode the same CDR3. V gene TRBV4-2 combines with J gene TRBJ1-1; tentative D call: TRBD1 (5 bases). Looked up from germline, CDR1 is LGHNA and CDR2 is YNFKEQ. The ends were cut back, 1 base at V and 1 base at J, with 13 bases in the middle. The CDR3 length is 16 residues. CDR3 loop: CASSQVGPGKNTEAFF. In nucleotides, the CDR3 is TGTGCCAGCAGCCAAGTGGGGCCGGGTAAGAACACTGAAGCTTTCTTT.

The chain couples TRBV19 to TRBJ1-1; possible D gene TRBD1, 6 bases. Trimming pared 2 bases from V and 2 bases from J, leaving 21 bases between. Germline V lookup: CDR1 LNHDA, CDR2 SQIVND (reference sequence). The CDR3 consists of 18 residues. The CDR3 DNA reads as TGTGCCAGTAGTATAACCTCCCTTGGGGCAGGGGAAAACACTGAAGCTTTCTTT. This sequence encodes CASSITSLGAGENTEAFF. The whole variable domain, filled in from reference TRBV19 and TRBJ1-1, reads DGGITQSPKYLFRKEGQNVTLSCEQNLNHDAMYWYRQDPGQGLRLIYYSQIVNDFQKGDIAEGYSVSREKKESFPLTVTSAQKNPTAFYLCASSITSLGAGENTEAFFGQGTRLTVV.

The chain carries TRBV4-3 and TRBJ2-3; 16 nucleotides line up with TRBD2. Germline CDR1 and CDR2: LGHNA and YSLEER. This CDR3 spans 19 amino acids. V shed 0 bases, J shed 2 bases, and the junction held 5 bases outside the gene matches. CDR3 residues: CASSQDRGLAGGSTDTQYF. The CDR3 nucleotides are TGCGCCAGCAGCCAAGATAGGGGACTAGCGGGGGGGTCCACAGATACGCAGTATTTT.

The rearrangement joins TRBV6-1 to TRBJ2-7; TRBD1 aligns across 8 bases. V lost 1 base to trimming and J lost 1 base; unmatched junction nucleotides: 3. In germline, CDR1 is MNHNS, CDR2 SASEGT. The CDR3 is 15 amino acids. The CDR3 here is CASSEVGQGSYEQYF. Written as DNA, the CDR3 is TGTGCCAGCAGTGAAGTAGGACAGGGATCCTACGAGCAGTACTTC.

To note about this clone: This specimen includes other DNA sequences encoding the same CDR3. The chain couples TRBV7-9 to TRBJ2-7, with D hard to call. Germline CDR1 reads SEHNR; CDR2 reads FQNEAQ (reference sequence). V gave up 5 bases and J gave up 4 bases, with 9 bases separating them. This CDR3 contains 12 residues. Here the CDR3 DNA reads TGTGCCAGCAGCCCCCCGGGTTACGAGCAGTACTTC. Protein: CASSPPGYEQYF.

The V gene is TRBV10-3, the J gene TRBJ1-1; maybe TRBD1 (5 bases). Germline assignment: CDR1 ENHRY and CDR2 SYGVKD. Trimming stripped 10 bases from V and 4 bases from J, with 16 bases between. CDR3 length equals 13 residues. CDR3 loop: CATTLDIATEAFF. The CDR3 DNA is TGTGCCACGACTCTGGACATTGCCACTGAAGCTTTCTTT.

This clone was seen just once. At one end, the junction sequence differs from germline, possibly due to a read error. This chain joins TRBV7-7 and TRBJ2-2, with TRBD1 identical over 8 bases. Per germline, CDR1 SSHAT and CDR2 FNYEAQ (reference sequence). The CDR3 has 16 amino acids. This CDR3 is CASSNPGTGDTGELFF. CDR3 DNA: TGTGCTAGCAGTAACCCCGGGACAGGAGACACCGGGGAGCTGTTTTTT.

V usage is TRBV27 and J usage is TRBJ2-3; 7 bases are a match to TRBD2. CDR3 length equals 17 residues. Trimming at V came to 0 bases and at J to 4 bases, leaving 10 bases not matched to a gene. Germline V gene sequence: CDR1 MNHEY, CDR2 SMNVEV (reference sequence). The CDR3 here is CASSLSLSGLVADTQYF. CDR3 nucleotides: TGTGCCAGCAGTTTATCCCTCTCCGGACTAGTCGCAGATACGCAGTATTTT.

The chain links TRBV7-8 to TRBJ2-1, with D possibly being TRBD2 (6 bases). Trimming stripped 2 bases from V and 4 bases from J, with 12 bases between. The CDR3 has 15 residues. Germline V gene lookup returns CDR1 SGHVS and CDR2 FQNEAQ. The CDR3 DNA sequence: TGTGCCAGCAGCTTACAAGGGGACTTATACAATGAGCAGTTCTTC. Translated: CASSLQGDLYNEQFF.

This clone was seen a single time. V and J are TRBV29-1 and TRBJ2-7, with D perhaps matching TRBD2 (7 bases). V lost 1 base and J 3 bases, leaving 19 bases between the germline ends. The CDR3 loop spans 16 amino acids. Germline V lookup: CDR1 SQVTM, CDR2 ANQGSEA. The CDR3 region has the DNA TGCAGCGTTGAAGGTATTCTAGCGGAGGGGGACTACGAGCAGTACTTC. The encoded protein is CSVEGILAEGDYEQYF.

This sequence joins TRBV29-1 and TRBJ1-1, with a weak D call TRBD1 (5 bases). CDR1 is SQVTM and CDR2 is ANQGSEA in the germline V gene. Trimming removed 7 bases from V and 1 base from J, with 13 bases in between. There are 13 residues in the CDR3. The chain's CDR3 is CSGWDWENTEAFF. CDR3 bases: TGCAGCGGATGGGACTGGGAGAACACTGAAGCTTTCTTT.

This sequence joins TRBV7-3 and TRBJ1-1; tentative D call: TRBD1 (5 bases). Germline V CDR1 and CDR2: SGHTA, FQGTGA. The CDR3 runs to 15 residues. The V end lost 0 bases, the J end lost 0 bases, and 8 bases lay between the germline ends. The CDR3 DNA reads TGTGCCAGCAGCTTAACGGGGCCTATGAACACTGAAGCTTTCTTT. Protein: CASSLTGPMNTEAFF. Full variable domain (remainder filled in from reference TRBV7-3 and TRBJ1-1): GAGVSQTPSNKVTEKGKYVELRCDPISGHTALYWYRQSLGQGPEFLIYFQGTGAADDSGLPNDRFFAVRPEGSVSTLKIQRTERGDSAVYLCASSLTGPMNTEAFFGQGTRLTVV.

The chain links TRBV15 to TRBJ1-5; D unresolved. The ends were cut back, 5 bases at V and 6 bases at J, with 14 bases in the middle. There are 14 residues in the CDR3. The germline CDR1 and CDR2 sequences are LNHNV and YYDKDF (reference sequence). The DNA of the CDR3 is TGTGCCACCAGCCAAGGCTTGTCTAGTCAGCCCCAGCATTTT. This sequence encodes CATSQGLSSQPQHF.

This chain uses TRBV11-2 with TRBJ2-5, with D perhaps matching TRBD2 (5 bases). V lost 4 bases, J lost 5 bases, and 14 bases lay in between. The CDR3 is 14 amino acids. Germline V lookup: CDR1 SGHAT, CDR2 FQNNGV. CDR3: CASSYLREMETQYF. The CDR3 DNA sequence: TGTGCCAGCAGCTACTTGAGGGAGATGGAGACCCAGTACTTC.

This chain joins TRBV4-3 and TRBJ2-2; 8 bases align to TRBD1. This CDR3 contains 16 residues. Germline CDR1 reads LGHNA; CDR2 reads YSLEER. J lost 5 bases, V lost 3 bases, and 8 bases had no gene match. CDR3 nucleotide sequence: TGCGCCAGCAGCCAGACCGACAGGGGCGGTACCGGGGAGCTGTTTTTT. It encodes CASSQTDRGGTGELFF.

J is TRBJ2-4 and V is TRBV11-2; D is unclear. CDR3 length: 12 amino acids. V dropped 0 bases and J dropped 14 bases, with 11 bases sitting between them. CDR1 is SGHAT, CDR2 FQNNGV, per germline. The CDR3 region has the DNA TGTGCCAGCAGCTTAGAGGAGCGAGTTAAGTACTTC. Amino acids: CASSLEERVKYF.